This TCR beta chain was found in a study of blood T cell repertoires in COVID-19. Original analysis: Quantification of nucleated cells was approximated via reference gene primer amplification. Sequenced by immunoSEQ multiplex PCR; TCRdb stores in-frame clones only, minus some. Clone size and the V and J calls come from that table; the DNA yielded D and trimming. This sample has some 270,000 clones, with 85% found just once. Across 20 to 25 US areas, participants ranged in age from about 18 to 100 years. The study assigned cohorts using participant-reported clinical history. Germline V lookup: CDR1 SGHRS, CDR2 YFSETQ. V trimming: 2 bases; J trimming: 7 bases; junction bases outside the gene matches: 4. The CDR3 sequence is 15 residues long.

This TCR was recovered from a woman in her forties or fifties with acute COVID-19. Sequences were obtained from PBMCs or T cells enriched from blood (not recorded which). The chain combines TRBV5-1 with TRBJ1-6, with 9 bases matching TRBD1. CDR3 sequence (DNA): TGCGCCAGCAGCTTACCCGGACAGGGGAATTCACCCCTCCACTTT. This gives the protein CASSLPGQGNSPLHF.